A single T cell receptor beta chain is shown here with its context. What it binds is unknown. Sample-barcoded 5' priming and a J-beta primer mix drove a second PCR of 7 to 11 cycles. A template-switch adaptor containing 12 random nucleotides labeled each cDNA molecule. One entry per CDR3 protein, called by TCRdb with MiXCR from the 5' RACE reads. This sample carries over 500,000 distinct CDR3 sequences, around 27% of them seen once, and the ten largest clones take approximately 4%. This sample is part of a study of blood T cells in healthy people across ages. Isolation yielded PBMCs, at least 7 million per sample, in every case. The total RNA that was extracted per sample amounted to at least 5 micrograms. V lost 5 bases to trimming and J lost 6 bases, with 14 bases between them. Looked up from germline, CDR1 is SGDLS and CDR2 is YYNGEE. The CDR3 length is 13 residues. Study findings and constraints: When one million T cells were used, diversity estimates were thought to be underestimates.

These same data were also listed under a study on T cells of mothers and their children.

The chain employs TRBV9 and TRBJ1-1; D gene ambiguous. This TCR was recovered from a boy between 2 and 10 years old in good health. The sample taken for sequencing was blood. This CDR3 reads CASSGGGASEAFF. Written as DNA, the CDR3 is TGTGCCAGCAGTGGAGGCGGCGCATCTGAAGCTTTCTTT.